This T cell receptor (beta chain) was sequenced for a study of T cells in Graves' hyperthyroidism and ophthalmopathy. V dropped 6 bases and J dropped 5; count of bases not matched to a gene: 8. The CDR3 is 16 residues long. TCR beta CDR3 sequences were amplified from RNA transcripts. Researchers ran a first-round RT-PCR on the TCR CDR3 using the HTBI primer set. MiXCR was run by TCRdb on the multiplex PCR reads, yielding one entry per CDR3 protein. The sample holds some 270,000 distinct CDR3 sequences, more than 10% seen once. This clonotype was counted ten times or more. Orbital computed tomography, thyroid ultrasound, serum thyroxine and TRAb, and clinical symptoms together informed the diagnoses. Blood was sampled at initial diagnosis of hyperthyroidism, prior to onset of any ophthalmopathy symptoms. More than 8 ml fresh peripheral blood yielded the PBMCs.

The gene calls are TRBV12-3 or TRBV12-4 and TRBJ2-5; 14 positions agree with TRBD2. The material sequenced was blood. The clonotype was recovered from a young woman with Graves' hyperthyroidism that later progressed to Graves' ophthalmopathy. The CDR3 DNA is TGTGCCAGCAGGAAACCGGGACTAGCGGGAGCGGAGACCCAGTACTTC. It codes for CASRKPGLAGAETQYF.